Listed here are 16 T cell receptor beta chains from one sample, sequenced in a study of T cell clonotyping in hematopoietic cell transplantation. Measured with immunoSEQ multiplex PCR; TCRdb has only the in-frame clones, and not every one. The profile shows about 76,000 clones, approximately 95% of them singletons. Time point given: recipient sample about 28 days before transplant, after cytoreduction. Here the sequenced sample was peripheral blood mononuclear cells, taken before stem cell transplant. The receptors originated from a woman aged 45-60 years with acute myeloid leukemia. Some clones in this sample may be carry-over from other donors' samples.

CDR3 sequence (DNA): TGTGCCAGCAGCTTAAACAGGGCATCATCAACTAATGAAAAACTGTTTTTT. This gives the protein CASSLNRASSTNEKLFF. The chain carries TRBV7-2 and TRBJ1-4, with D possibly TRBD1 on 6 matching bases. The germline gives CDR1 SGHTA, CDR2 FQGNSA. This CDR3 spans 17 amino acids. The V gene lost 2 bases and the J gene lost 0 bases, with 13 bases spanning the gap.

This clone appeared once. The chain combines TRBV6-1 with TRBJ2-7; D is unresolved. The CDR3 is 14 residues long. V was pared by 1 base and J by 2 bases, with 9 bases between. Germline V gives CDR1 MNHNS, CDR2 SASEGT. The CDR3 protein is CASSEVAQPYEQYF. CDR3 nucleotide sequence: TGTGCCAGCAGTGAAGTGGCGCAGCCCTACGAGCAGTACTTC.

J is TRBJ1-5 and V is TRBV29-1, with TRBD1 identical over 7 bases. Germline loops: CDR1 SQVTM, CDR2 ANQGSEA. This CDR3 has 13 residues. Trimming removed 3 bases from V and 7 bases from J; junction bases left unmatched: 6. The CDR3 loop is CSVDTGEGQPQHF. The CDR3 region has the DNA TGCAGCGTTGACACAGGGGAAGGACAGCCCCAGCATTTT. Full variable domain (remainder filled in from reference TRBV29-1 and TRBJ1-5): SAVISQKPSRDICQRGTSLTIQCQVDSQVTMMFWYRQQPGQSLTLIATANQGSEATYESGFVIDKFPISRPNLTFSTLTVSNMSPEDSSIYLCSVDTGEGQPQHFGDGTRLSIL.

V gene TRBV19 combines with J gene TRBJ2-1; TRBD1 matches 8 bases. CDR3 size: 15 residues. V dropped 2 bases and J dropped 6; count of bases not matched to a gene: 6. CDR1 is LNHDA, CDR2 SQIVND, per germline (reference sequence). The CDR3 loop is CASSITGQGVNEQFF. In DNA, the CDR3 is TGTGCCAGTAGTATAACCGGACAGGGTGTCAATGAGCAGTTCTTC.

The V and J genes are TRBV5-6 and TRBJ2-7; TRBD2 matches at 10 bases. Germline trimming cut 0 bases from V and 2 bases from J; bases unmatched to any gene: 2. The CDR3 runs to 15 residues. Germline V lookup: CDR1 SGHDT, CDR2 YYEEEE. CDR3 protein: CASSLGAGGPYEQYF. The CDR3 coding sequence is TGTGCCAGCAGCTTGGGAGCGGGGGGGCCCTACGAGCAGTACTTC.

DNA for the CDR3: TGCGCCAGCAGCGGGGGCTCCTACAATGAGCAGTTCTTC. Its protein is CASSGGSYNEQFF. The genes are TRBV5-1 and TRBJ2-1, with D possibly called TRBD1 or TRBD2 (5 bases each). Germline-derived CDR1 and CDR2 are SGHRS and YFSETQ. Trimming took 4 bases from V and 0 from J, leaving 5 bases between them. The CDR3 is 13 residues long. The full variable domain, rest sourced from reference TRBV5-1 and TRBJ2-1, is KAGVTQTPRYLIKTRGQQVTLSCSPISGHRSVSWYQQTPGQGLQFLFEYFSETQRNKGNFPGRFSGRQFSNSRSEMNVSTLELGDSALYLCASSGGSYNEQFFGPGTRLTVL.

The rearrangement links TRBV19 to TRBJ1-5, with 9 nucleotides matching TRBD1. The CDR3 is 14 residues long. Germline values: CDR1 LNHDA, CDR2 SQIVND (reference sequence). V lost 3 bases to trimming and J lost 5 bases; unmatched junction nucleotides: 2. CDR3 nucleotides: TGTGCCAGTAGTATTGGGACAGGGTATCAGCCCCAGCATTTT. Protein sequence: CASSIGTGYQPQHF.

The rearrangement uses TRBV4-1 and TRBJ2-7; TRBD2 might be the D (6 bases). Trimming removed 4 bases from V and 2 bases from J, with 15 bases in between. The CDR3 spans 15 residues. Per germline, CDR1 MGHRA and CDR2 YSYEKL. Here the CDR3 reads CASSLGLAGTYEQYF. The CDR3 DNA follows: TGCGCCAGCAGCCTGGGACTGGCGGGCACCTACGAGCAGTACTTC.

For this clone: The sample contains more than one DNA sequence encoding this CDR3. The chain is built from TRBV11-2 and TRBJ2-5; TRBD1 matches at 8 bases. CDR1 and CDR2 (germline): SGHAT, FQNNGV. Trimming removed 5 bases from V and 2 bases from J; junction bases left unmatched: 1. The CDR3 spans 13 residues. The CDR3, as DNA: TGTGCCAGCAGCCGGGACAGGCAAGAGACCCAGTACTTC. Its protein is CASSRDRQETQYF.

The V call is TRBV7-9, the J call TRBJ2-5; possibly TRBD2 for D (5 bases). Trimming pared 11 bases from V and 2 bases from J, leaving 12 bases between. This CDR3 has 12 amino acids. CDR1 is SEHNR, CDR2 FQNEAQ, per germline (reference sequence). The CDR3 coding sequence is TGTGCCGGAGGACTGGGGCAAGAGACCCAGTACTTC. It translates to CAGGLGQETQYF.

On this clone: The sample contains more than one DNA sequence encoding this CDR3. V is TRBV28 and J is TRBJ1-5; TRBD1 aligns across 8 bases. Germline V gene lookup returns CDR1 MDHEN and CDR2 SYDVKM. The V gene end was trimmed by 7 bases and the J gene end by 0 bases; junction bases not matched to a gene: 5. The CDR3 totals 15 residues. The CDR3 loop reads CASNSGGDSNQPQHF. The CDR3 bases are TGTGCCAGCAACTCAGGGGGCGATAGCAATCAGCCCCAGCATTTT.

The chain is built from TRBV7-2 and TRBJ2-2; no firm D call. Germline CDR1 SGHTA, CDR2 FQGNSA. The V and J ends lost 3 bases and 7 bases respectively, with 18 bases between them. The CDR3 runs 16 residues. The CDR3 DNA reads TGTGCCAGCAGCTTGAGATCCAAATTGAAAGGCGGGGAGCTGTTTTTT. Amino acids: CASSLRSKLKGGELFF.

The rearrangement links TRBV5-1 to TRBJ2-5, with TRBD2 as a possible D gene (5 bases). V lost 7 bases, J lost 1 base, and 14 bases lay in between. The germline V gene encodes CDR1 SGHRS and CDR2 YFSETQ. This CDR3 has 14 residues. This CDR3 reads CASRRTETQETQYF. In DNA, the CDR3 is TGCGCCAGCCGCCGGACTGAAACCCAAGAGACCCAGTACTTC.

This clone was counted once. The chain employs TRBV30 and TRBJ2-5, with D possibly being TRBD1 (5 bases). CDR1 is GTSNPN, CDR2 SVGIG, per germline (reference sequence). The CDR3 is 14 residues long. The V end was cut by 5 bases, the J end by 2 bases, with 15 bases between. CDR3 in DNA: TGTGCCTGGTCAGTGGGGCAGGAACAAGAGACCCAGTACTTC. This codes for CAWSVGQEQETQYF.

The V and J genes are TRBV28 and TRBJ2-2; D gene uncertain. CDR3 length: 14 residues. Trimming pared 2 bases from V and 7 bases from J, leaving 11 bases between. In germline, CDR1 is MDHEN, CDR2 SYDVKM. Written as DNA, the CDR3 is TGTGCCAGCAGTTTAGGCGGTTCGGACGGGGAGCTGTTTTTT. Residues: CASSLGGSDGELFF.

The rearrangement joins TRBV7-6 to TRBJ1-3; D perhaps matches TRBD1 (5 bases). V was shortened by 1 base and J by 2 bases, with 6 bases between the two germline ends. Germline CDR1 and CDR2: SGHVS and FNYEAQ. The CDR3 loop spans 14 amino acids. The CDR3 DNA follows: TGTGCCAGCAGCTTAGGGACACCTGGAAACACCATATATTTT. This codes for CASSLGTPGNTIYF.